This T cell receptor beta chain was sequenced in a study of long-term antiretroviral therapy in people with HIV. The authors ran the immunoSEQ assay, v3.0, at survey level. Using immunoSEQ multiplex PCR, the repertoire was profiled, and TCRdb retains in-frame clones only, with some absent. The sample includes roughly 17,000 clones, 77% of them seen just once. Germline V lookup: CDR1 MGHRA, CDR2 YSYEKL. The CDR3 is made up of 14 amino acids. Trimming left V 0 bases short and J 3 bases short, with 9 bases between. V usage is TRBV4-1 and J usage is TRBJ2-7; D may be TRBD1 (6 bases). The source was unsorted PBMCs, collected 2.1 years after starting antiretroviral therapy. This receptor was taken from a man in his forties or fifties with HIV. CDR3 sequence: CASSQDGGFYEQYF. The CDR3 nucleotides are TGCGCCAGCAGCCAAGATGGGGGCTTCTACGAGCAGTACTTC.